The present TCR beta chain was sequenced within a study of PD-1 blockade in classical Hodgkin lymphoma. Germline assignment: CDR1 LGHNA and CDR2 YNFKEQ. V was pared by 4 bases and J by 6 bases, with 14 bases between. The CDR3 runs 14 residues. Overall study results and limits: Newly diagnosed patients reportedly trailed healthy donors in baseline TCR diversity. CD8+ TCR diversity did not rise significantly by C4D1, unlike CD4+.

Specified time point: cycle 4 day 1 (C4D1), after 6 weeks of nivolumab. Every patient was affected by relapse after autologous stem cell transplantation, while exposure to brentuximab vedotin was not uniform. Regarding this clone: What it recognizes is unknown.

The table came from immunoSEQ multiplex PCR; TCRdb's copy has only in-frame clones and leaves some out. The sample has 20,000 to 25,000 clones; about 70% are singletons. The chain recombines TRBV4-2 with TRBJ2-3; D perhaps matches TRBD2 (6 bases). The sample in question was peripheral blood mononuclear cells (PBMCs), obtained before the fourth cycle of nivolumab. This clonotype originated in a human donor with classical Hodgkin lymphoma. For the CDR3, the DNA is TGTGCCAGCAGCCGGGGGGTTCTCACGGATACGCAGTATTTT. Its protein product is CASSRGVLTDTQYF.